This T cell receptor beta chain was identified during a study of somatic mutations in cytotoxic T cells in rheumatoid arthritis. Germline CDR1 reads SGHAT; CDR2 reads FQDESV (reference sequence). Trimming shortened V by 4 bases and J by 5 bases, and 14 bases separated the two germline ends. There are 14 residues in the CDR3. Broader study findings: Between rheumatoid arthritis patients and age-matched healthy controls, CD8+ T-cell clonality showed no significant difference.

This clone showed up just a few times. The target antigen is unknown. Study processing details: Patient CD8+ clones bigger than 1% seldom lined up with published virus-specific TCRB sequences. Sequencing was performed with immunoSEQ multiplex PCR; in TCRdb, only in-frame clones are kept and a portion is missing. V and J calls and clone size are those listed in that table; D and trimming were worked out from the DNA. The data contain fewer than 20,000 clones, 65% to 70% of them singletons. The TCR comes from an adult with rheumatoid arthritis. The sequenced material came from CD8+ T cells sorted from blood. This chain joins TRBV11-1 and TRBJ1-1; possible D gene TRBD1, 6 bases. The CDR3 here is CASSYTGGATEAFF. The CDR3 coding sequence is TGTGCCAGCAGCTATACGGGGGGCGCGACTGAAGCTTTCTTT.